This T cell receptor beta chain was sequenced for a study of blood T cell repertoires in COVID-19. The germline gives CDR1 SQVTM, CDR2 ANQGSEA. This CDR3 spans 15 amino acids. Trimming cost V 6 bases and J 0 bases, with 15 bases left between them. This table comes from immunoSEQ multiplex PCR, and its TCRdb copy is limited to in-frame clones, with some not included. The table has about 190,000 clones, about 80% seen once; the top ten hold about 15%. Sample: peripheral blood. The gene calls are TRBV29-1 and TRBJ2-1; tentatively, D is TRBD1 (7 bases). The source of this sequence is a man aged 25 to 40 with active or convalescent COVID-19. CDR3 amino acids: CSVVGGTVSYNEQFF. The CDR3 DNA is TGCAGCGTCGTGGGCGGGACAGTCTCCTACAATGAGCAGTTCTTC.